This T cell receptor (beta chain) was sequenced for a study of blood T cell repertoires in COVID-19 (dated by TCRdb to about 2020). With respect to the entire study: The collaborator samples originated in the United States, Italy and Spain and spanned the acute and convalescent phases of COVID-19. The prospective study material was composed of cDNA or gDNA derived from T cells, B-cell-depleted T cells, or PBMCs. Deeply sampled blood TCRbeta repertoires from subjects exposed to, actively infected with, or recovered from COVID-19 were included in the dataset. The repertoires were released in a freely available public database meant as a resource for research on the immune response to SARS-CoV-2. Samples came from the ongoing ImmuneRACE study (first 160 participants) plus 1,254 subjects from 6 global collaborators. Sample metadata almost always included a de-identified subject ID, COVID-19 status, age in years and sex. HLA class I and class II types, where available, came from metadata supplied by the sample provider rather than from assay-based typing. Broad study findings and their caveats: The amount of clinical and demographic metadata varied by source and participant and was provided uncurated.

About this clone: Its binding antigen is unknown. Base-call qualities are not available, and no considerably larger clone is one nucleotide away.

The immunoSEQ Assay, a bias-controlled multiplex PCR, was used to amplify TCRbeta CDR3 regions from genomic DNA. The authors' analysis ran thus. Nucleated cell counts per sample were estimated from amplification of reference gene primers within the assay. To quantify the absolute abundance of each unique TCRbeta CDR3 rearrangement, sequence reads were collapsed and filtered. For each sample, productive Simpson clonality was calculated as the square root of Simpson's diversity index over productive rearrangements. Sourced from immuneACCESS, this table was stored by TCRdb with only in-frame sequences that have V and J called. A share of the clones is absent; for the studies checked, an unresolved V gene accounts for under half, and the remainder has no known explanation. V and J calls and clone size are those listed in that table; D and trimming were worked out from the DNA. The sample contains fewer than 60,000 clones, 90% of them found a single time. Approximately 4% of the sample is taken by the ten largest.

Taken from cysteine to phenylalanine, the CDR3 has 15 residues. The only DNA kept is the CDR3, 45 bases in frame from the first base. At the junction V is shortened by 0 bases and J by 0 bases, with 6 bases in between. Via the germline V gene, CDR1 is MNHEY and CDR2 SVGAGI. Whole blood was collected in K2EDTA tubes by collaborating institutions according to the institutions' own protocols. For TCRbeta analysis, collaborators shipped samples in one of three forms: frozen whole blood, isolated PBMCs, or DNA extracted from either of those sample types. The clonotype originates from a human donor in a cohort sampled during active COVID-19. The source material was peripheral blood. The V and J genes are TRBV6-5 and TRBJ1-5; too little of a D gene remains to name it. The sequenced DNA: TGTGCCAGCAGTTACTCACGCGTTAGCAATCAGCCCCAGCATTTT. It codes for CASSYSRVSNQPQHF.